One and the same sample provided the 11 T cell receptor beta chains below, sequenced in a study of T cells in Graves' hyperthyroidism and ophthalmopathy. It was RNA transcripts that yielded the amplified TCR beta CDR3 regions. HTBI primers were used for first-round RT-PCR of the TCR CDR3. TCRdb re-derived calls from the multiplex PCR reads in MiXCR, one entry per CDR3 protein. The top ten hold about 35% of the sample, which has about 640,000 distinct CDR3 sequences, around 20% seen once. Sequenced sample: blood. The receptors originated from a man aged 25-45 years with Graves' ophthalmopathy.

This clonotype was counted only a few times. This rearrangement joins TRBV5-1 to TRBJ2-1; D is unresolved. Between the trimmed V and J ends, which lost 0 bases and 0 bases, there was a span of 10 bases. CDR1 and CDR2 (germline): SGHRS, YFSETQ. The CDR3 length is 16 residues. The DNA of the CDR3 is TGCGCCAGCAGCTTGGACGGCGCCATCTCCTACAATGAGCAGTTCTTC. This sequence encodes CASSLDGAISYNEQFF.

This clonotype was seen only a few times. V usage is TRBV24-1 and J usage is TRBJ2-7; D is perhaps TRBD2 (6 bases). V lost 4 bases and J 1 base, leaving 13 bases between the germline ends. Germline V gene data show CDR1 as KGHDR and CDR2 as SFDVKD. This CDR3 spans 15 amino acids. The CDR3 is CATSDSGSLSYEQYF. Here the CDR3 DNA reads TGTGCCACCAGTGACTCCGGGAGCCTTTCCTACGAGCAGTACTTC.

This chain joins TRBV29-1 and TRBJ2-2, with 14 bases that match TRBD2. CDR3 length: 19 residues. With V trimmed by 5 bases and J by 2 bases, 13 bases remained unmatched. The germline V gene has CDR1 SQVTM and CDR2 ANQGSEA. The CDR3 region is CSVWTSGRSNHGNTGELFF. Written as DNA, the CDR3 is TGCAGCGTTTGGACTAGCGGGAGGTCAAACCACGGAAACACCGGGGAGCTGTTTTTT.

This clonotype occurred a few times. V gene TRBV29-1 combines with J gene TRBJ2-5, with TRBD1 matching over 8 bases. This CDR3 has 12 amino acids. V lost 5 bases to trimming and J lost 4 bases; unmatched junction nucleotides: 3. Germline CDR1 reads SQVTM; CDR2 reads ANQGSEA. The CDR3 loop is CSVFTGGETQYF. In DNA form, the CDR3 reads TGCAGCGTTTTCACAGGGGGAGAGACCCAGTACTTC.

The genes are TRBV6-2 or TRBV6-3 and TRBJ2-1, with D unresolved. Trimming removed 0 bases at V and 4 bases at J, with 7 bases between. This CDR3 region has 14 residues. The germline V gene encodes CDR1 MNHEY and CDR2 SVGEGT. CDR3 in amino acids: CASSYSLPYNEQFF. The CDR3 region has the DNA TGTGCCAGCAGTTACTCCCTCCCTTACAATGAGCAGTTCTTC.

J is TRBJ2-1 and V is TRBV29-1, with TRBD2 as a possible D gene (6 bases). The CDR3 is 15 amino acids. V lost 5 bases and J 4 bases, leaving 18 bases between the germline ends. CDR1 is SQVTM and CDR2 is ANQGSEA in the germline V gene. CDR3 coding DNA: TGCAGCGTTATCGAACGGGGAGGATTATACAATGAGCAGTTCTTC. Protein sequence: CSVIERGGLYNEQFF.

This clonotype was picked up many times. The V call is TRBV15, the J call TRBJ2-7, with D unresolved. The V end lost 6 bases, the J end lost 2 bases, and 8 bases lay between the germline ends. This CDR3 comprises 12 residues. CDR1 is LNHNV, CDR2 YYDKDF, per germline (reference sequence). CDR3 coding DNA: TGTGCCACCAGAAGTGGTACCTACGAGCAGTACTTC. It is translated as CATRSGTYEQYF.

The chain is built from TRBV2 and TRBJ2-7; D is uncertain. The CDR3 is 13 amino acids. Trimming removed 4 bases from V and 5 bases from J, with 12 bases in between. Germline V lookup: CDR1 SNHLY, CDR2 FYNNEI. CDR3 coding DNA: TGTGCCAGCAGTGGGGAAGTGGGGAACGAGCAGTACTTC. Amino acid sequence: CASSGEVGNEQYF.

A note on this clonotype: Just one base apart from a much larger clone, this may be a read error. CDR3 in DNA: TGCGCCAGCAGGGACGGTTCCTACGAGCAGTACTTC. It specifies CASRDGSYEQYF. V is TRBV10-2 and J is TRBJ2-7; D is uncertain. Germline V lookup: CDR1 WSHSY, CDR2 SAAADI. The CDR3 has 12 amino acids. V lost 6 bases to trimming and J lost 1 base, with 7 bases between them.

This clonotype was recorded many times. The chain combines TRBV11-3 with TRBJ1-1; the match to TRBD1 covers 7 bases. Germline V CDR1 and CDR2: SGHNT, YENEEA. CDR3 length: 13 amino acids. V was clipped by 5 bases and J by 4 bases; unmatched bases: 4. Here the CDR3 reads CASSRTGFTEAFF. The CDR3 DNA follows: TGTGCCAGCAGCCGGACAGGTTTCACTGAAGCTTTCTTT.

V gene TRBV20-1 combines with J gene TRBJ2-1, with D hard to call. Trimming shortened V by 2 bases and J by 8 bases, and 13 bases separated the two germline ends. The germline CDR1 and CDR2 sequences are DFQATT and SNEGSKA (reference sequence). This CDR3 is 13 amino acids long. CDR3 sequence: CSARRLARDEQFF. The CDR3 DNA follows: TGCAGTGCTAGAAGGCTCGCCCGCGATGAGCAGTTCTTC.